These 7 T cell receptor beta chains came from one sample sequenced in a study of blood T cell repertoires in COVID-19. The protocol was immunoSEQ multiplex PCR, while the TCRdb copy is restricted to in-frame clones and leaves out a portion. The sample holds about 120,000 clones, 65% to 80% seen once. Sample: peripheral blood. All receptors come from a human donor with acute or convalescent COVID-19. The donor label of this sample is uncertain.

CDR3 residues: CATAGGFSGNTIYF. In DNA, the CDR3 is TGTGCCACGGCGGGGGGATTCTCTGGAAACACCATATATTTT. V gene TRBV7-9 combines with J gene TRBJ1-3; the D gene is possibly TRBD1 (5 bases). Germline CDR1 reads SEHNR; CDR2 reads FQNEAQ (reference sequence). The CDR3 length is 14 residues. V was cut by 10 bases and J by 0 bases, with 13 bases left in between.

The genes are TRBV1 and TRBJ2-3; the D call TRBD2 from the table was never checked on the DNA. TRBV1 represents a pseudogene. The CDR3 extends over 15 amino acids. CDR3 in amino acids: CTSSRGTDSTDTQYF. The CDR3 DNA sequence: TGCACCAGCAGCCGCGGGACGGATAGCACAGATACGCAGTATTTT.

The chain carries TRBV28 and TRBJ2-3; weak D call: TRBD1 (5 bases). The germline V gene has CDR1 MDHEN and CDR2 SYDVKM. The germline V and J ends were trimmed by 6 bases and 1 base, with 11 bases remaining between them. The CDR3 has 14 residues. The CDR3 sequence: CASSPQQGTDTQYF. The CDR3 DNA reads as TGTGCCAGCAGCCCCCAACAGGGCACAGATACGCAGTATTTT.

This clone was recorded once. CDR3 sequence: CASSSGSLYGYTF. The CDR3 DNA reads TGTGCCAGCAGCTCGGGGTCCCTCTATGGCTACACCTTC. The chain links TRBV28 to TRBJ1-2; no definite D call. From germline, CDR1 is MDHEN and CDR2 SYDVKM. V was cut by 6 bases and J by 4 bases, with 12 bases left in between. This CDR3 has 13 residues.

The chain has TRBV5-6 and TRBJ2-2, with D unresolved. V lost 4 bases to trimming and J lost 0 bases, with 13 bases between them. This CDR3 has 16 residues. The germline gives CDR1 SGHDT, CDR2 YYEEEE. The CDR3 here is CASSRSRTANTGELFF. In DNA form, the CDR3 reads TGTGCCAGCAGCCGTTCTAGAACCGCGAACACCGGGGAGCTGTTTTTT.

This clone came up once. This chain uses TRBV2 with TRBJ1-6; weak D call: TRBD1 (6 bases). Germline CDR1 and CDR2: SNHLY and FYNNEI. The CDR3 covers 13 residues. Trimming removed 4 bases at V and 13 bases at J, with 14 bases between. The CDR3 coding sequence is TGTGCCAGCAGTGTGTCGTGGGGGCTGCCCCTCCACTTT. It codes for CASSVSWGLPLHF. Full variable domain (outside the CDR3, taken from reference TRBV2 and TRBJ1-6): EPEVTQTPSHQVTQMGQEVILRCVPISNHLYFYWYRQILGQKVEFLVSFYNNEISEKSEIFDDQFSVERPDGSNFTLKIRSTKLEDSAMYFCASSVSWGLPLHFGNGTRLTVT.

This clone has only a few counts. V and J are TRBV19 and TRBJ2-7; 7 nucleotides align to TRBD1. The CDR3 extends over 13 amino acids. Germline assignment: CDR1 LNHDA and CDR2 SQIVND (reference sequence). With 9 bases clipped from V and 5 bases from J, the junction kept 10 bases outside the gene matches. The CDR3 spells CASSDRSGDEQYF. DNA of the CDR3: TGTGCCAGCTCGGACAGGTCCGGGGACGAGCAGTACTTC. The full variable domain, in which reference TRBV19 and TRBJ2-7 provide the parts outside the CDR3, is DGGITQSPKYLFRKEGQNVTLSCEQNLNHDAMYWYRQDPGQGLRLIYYSQIVNDFQKGDIAEGYSVSREKKESFPLTVTSAQKNPTAFYLCASSDRSGDEQYFGPGTRLTVT.